This TCR beta chain was obtained from a study of regulatory T cells in long-lasting Graves disease. Study results and limitations: Persistent Graves' patients showed less TCR diversity than newly diagnosed patients showed. Under persistent disease, TRBV28, TRBJ1-2 and TRBJ2-5 were used preferentially.

The sample's time point: newly diagnosed GD, antithyroid drugs for less than 3 months. TCR sequences were obtained from RNA taken from PBMCs. Germline assignment: CDR1 KGHSH and CDR2 LQKENI. CDR3 length: 16 amino acids. The V and J ends lost 1 base and 6 bases, in that order; junction bases with no gene match: 10. This clonotype came up a few times. What it recognizes is unknown. CDR3-region Arm-PCR and iRepertoire HTBI primers produced the TCR beta libraries. TCRdb itself ran the multiplex PCR reads through MiXCR, one entry per CDR3 protein. This sample has hundreds of thousands of distinct CDR3 sequences; 15% to 20% occur once, and the top ten carry approximately 18%. These same records also appear under a second study, on T cells in Graves' hyperthyroidism and ophthalmopathy. According to that study: Model output signaled ophthalmopathy a median roughly 6 months ahead of onset.

Sequencing used peripheral blood mononuclear cells (PBMCs), obtained at new diagnosis, from a patient treated with antithyroid drugs. The receptor was derived from a woman in her thirties with Graves disease. This sequence joins TRBV18 and TRBJ1-2; TRBD1 aligns across 8 bases. Here the CDR3 DNA reads TGTGCCAGCTCACCACGGTACGACAGGGGTAAAGATGGCTACACCTTC. It encodes CASSPRYDRGKDGYTF.